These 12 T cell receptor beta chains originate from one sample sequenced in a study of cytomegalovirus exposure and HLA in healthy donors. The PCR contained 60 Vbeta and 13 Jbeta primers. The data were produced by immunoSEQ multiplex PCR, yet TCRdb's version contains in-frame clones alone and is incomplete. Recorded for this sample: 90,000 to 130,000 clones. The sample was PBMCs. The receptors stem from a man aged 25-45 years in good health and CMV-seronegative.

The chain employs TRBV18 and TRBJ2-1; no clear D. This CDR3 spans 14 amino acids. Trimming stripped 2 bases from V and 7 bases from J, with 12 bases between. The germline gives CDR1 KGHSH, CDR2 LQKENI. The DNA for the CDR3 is TGTGCCAGCTCACCAAGGCAGGAAGGTAATGAGCAGTTCTTC. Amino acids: CASSPRQEGNEQFF.

CDR3 residues: CASSFWTGNTGELFF. As DNA, the CDR3 is TGTGCCAGCAGTTTCTGGACTGGGAACACCGGGGAGCTGTTTTTT. The chain employs TRBV5-6 and TRBJ2-2; D may be TRBD2 (5 bases). The CDR3 runs to 15 residues. The ends were cut back, 5 bases at V and 1 base at J, with 12 bases in the middle. Per the germline V gene, CDR1 is SGHDT and CDR2 is YYEEEE.

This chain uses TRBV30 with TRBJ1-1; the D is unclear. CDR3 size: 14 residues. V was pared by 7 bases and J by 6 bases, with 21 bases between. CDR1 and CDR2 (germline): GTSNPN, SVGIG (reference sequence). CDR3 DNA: TGTGCCTCATATATAACCCAAAGCGGGGCTGAAGCTTTCTTT. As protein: CASYITQSGAEAFF.

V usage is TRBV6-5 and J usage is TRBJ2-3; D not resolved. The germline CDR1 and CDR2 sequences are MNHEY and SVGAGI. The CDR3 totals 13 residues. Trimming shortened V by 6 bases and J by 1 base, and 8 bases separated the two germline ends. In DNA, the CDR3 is TGTGCCAGCAGCCCCACACGCACAGATACGCAGTATTTT. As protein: CASSPTRTDTQYF.

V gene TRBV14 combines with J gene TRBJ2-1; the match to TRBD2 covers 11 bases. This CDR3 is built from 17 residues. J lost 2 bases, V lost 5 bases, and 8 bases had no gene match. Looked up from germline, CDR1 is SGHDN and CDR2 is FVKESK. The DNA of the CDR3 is TGTGCCAGCAGCAGCGCTAGCGGGGGGCACACCTACAATGAGCAGTTCTTC. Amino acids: CASSSASGGHTYNEQFF. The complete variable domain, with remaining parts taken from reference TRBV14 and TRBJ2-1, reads EAGVTQFPSHSVIEKGQTVTLRCDPISGHDNLYWYRRVMGKEIKFLLHFVKESKQDESGMPNNRFLAERTGGTYSTLKVQPAELEDSGVYFCASSSASGGHTYNEQFFGPGTRLTVL.

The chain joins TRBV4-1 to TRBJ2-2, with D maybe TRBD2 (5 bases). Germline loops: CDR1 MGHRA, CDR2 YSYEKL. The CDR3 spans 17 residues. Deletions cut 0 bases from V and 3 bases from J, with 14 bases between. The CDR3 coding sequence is TGCGCCAGCAGCCAAGATCTGAGGGCCTTTTACACCGGGGAGCTGTTTTTT. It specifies CASSQDLRAFYTGELFF.

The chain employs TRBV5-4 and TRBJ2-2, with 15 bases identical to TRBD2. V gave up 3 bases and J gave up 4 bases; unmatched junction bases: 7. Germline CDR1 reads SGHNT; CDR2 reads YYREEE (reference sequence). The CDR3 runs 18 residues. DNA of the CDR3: TGTGCCAGCAGCTCCGGGACTAGCGGGGGGTTTGGCACCGGGGAGCTGTTTTTT. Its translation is CASSSGTSGGFGTGELFF.

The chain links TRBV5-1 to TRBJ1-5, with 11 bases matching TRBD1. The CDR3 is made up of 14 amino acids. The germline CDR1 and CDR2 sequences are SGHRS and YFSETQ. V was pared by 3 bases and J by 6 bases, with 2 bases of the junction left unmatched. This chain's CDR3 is CASSSGTGGQPQHF. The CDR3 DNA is TGCGCCAGCAGCTCCGGGACAGGGGGTCAGCCCCAGCATTTT.

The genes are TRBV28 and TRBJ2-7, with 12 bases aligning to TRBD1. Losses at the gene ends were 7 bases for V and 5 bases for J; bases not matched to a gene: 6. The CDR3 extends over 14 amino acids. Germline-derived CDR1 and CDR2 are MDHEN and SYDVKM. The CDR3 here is CASTSGTGGNEQYF. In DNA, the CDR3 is TGTGCCAGCACCTCCGGGACAGGGGGCAACGAGCAGTACTTC. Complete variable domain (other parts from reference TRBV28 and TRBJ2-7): DVKVTQSSRYLVKRTGEKVFLECVQDMDHENMFWYRQDPGLGLRLIYFSYDVKMKEKGDIPEGYSVSREKKERFSLILESASTNQTSMYLCASTSGTGGNEQYFGPGTRLTVT.

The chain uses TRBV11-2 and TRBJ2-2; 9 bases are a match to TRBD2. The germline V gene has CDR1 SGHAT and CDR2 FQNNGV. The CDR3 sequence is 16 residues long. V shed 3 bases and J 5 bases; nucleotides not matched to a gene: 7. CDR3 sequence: CASSLGLAGYTGELFF. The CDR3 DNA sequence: TGTGCCAGCAGCTTGGGCCTAGCGGGATATACCGGGGAGCTGTTTTTT.

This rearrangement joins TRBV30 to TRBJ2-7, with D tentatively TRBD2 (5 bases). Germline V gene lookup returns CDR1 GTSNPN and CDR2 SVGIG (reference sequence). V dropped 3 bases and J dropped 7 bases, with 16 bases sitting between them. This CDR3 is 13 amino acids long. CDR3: CAWSAGPRREQYF. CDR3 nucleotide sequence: TGTGCCTGGAGCGCCGGGCCTCGGAGGGAGCAGTACTTC.

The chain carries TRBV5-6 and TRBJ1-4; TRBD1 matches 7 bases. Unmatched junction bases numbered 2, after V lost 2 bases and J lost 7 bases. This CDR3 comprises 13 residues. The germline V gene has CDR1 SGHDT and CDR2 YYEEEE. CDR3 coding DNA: TGTGCCAGCAGCTTACAGGGGAGTGAAAAACTGTTTTTT. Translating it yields CASSLQGSEKLFF.